Below, 19 T cell receptor beta chains from the same sample are listed, as sequenced in a study of cytomegalovirus exposure and HLA in healthy donors. Method: immunoSEQ multiplex PCR; TCRdb's copy keeps in-frame clones and lacks some. The sample lists 150,000 to 200,000 clones, 85% occurring once. The specimen sequenced was PBMCs. The receptors were sampled from a man between 18 and 29 years old in good health and CMV-seropositive.

The gene calls are TRBV19 and TRBJ1-2; D might be TRBD1 (6 bases). Trimming left V 2 bases short and J 8 bases short, with 18 bases between. The CDR3 totals 15 residues. Per the germline V gene, CDR1 is LNHDA and CDR2 is SQIVND (reference sequence). The DNA for the CDR3 is TGTGCCAGTAGTATACAGGACAGCTTTATCGGAGGCTACACCTTC. Translation: CASSIQDSFIGGYTF.

This clone counts as large. CDR3 sequence: CASQPAQGNSYNEQFF. CDR3 nucleotides: TGTGCCAGCCAGCCTGCGCAGGGTAACTCCTACAATGAGCAGTTCTTC. The chain couples TRBV7-9 to TRBJ2-1; weak D call: TRBD1 (5 bases). Trimming cost V 8 bases and J 0 bases, with 17 bases left between them. The germline V gene encodes CDR1 SEHNR and CDR2 FQNEAQ (reference sequence). This CDR3 has 16 residues.

The V call is TRBV18, the J call TRBJ2-1; no clear D gene. Germline CDR1 is KGHSH and CDR2 is LQKENI. The length of the CDR3 is 15 residues. Trimming stripped 0 bases from V and 6 bases from J, with 12 bases between. The DNA for the CDR3 is TGTGCCAGCTCACCACCTAACGGCCTAGGCAATGAGCAGTTCTTC. This gives the protein CASSPPNGLGNEQFF. Full variable domain (rest looked up from reference TRBV18 and TRBJ2-1): NAGVMQNPRHLVRRRGQEARLRCSPMKGHSHVYWYRQLPEEGLKFMVYLQKENIIDESGMPKERFSAEFPKEGPSILRIQQVVRGDSAAYFCASSPPNGLGNEQFFGPGTRLTVL.

The chain has TRBV5-1 and TRBJ2-2, with TRBD2 matching 8 bases. The CDR3 length is 19 residues. Germline CDR1 SGHRS, CDR2 YFSETQ. V trimming: 4 bases; J trimming: 0 bases; junction bases outside the gene matches: 14. Here the CDR3 reads CASSLPEGGGISNTGELFF. In DNA form, the CDR3 reads TGCGCCAGCAGCCTACCGGAGGGCGGGGGGATATCGAACACCGGGGAGCTGTTTTTT. The complete variable domain, with remaining parts taken from reference TRBV5-1 and TRBJ2-2, reads KAGVTQTPRYLIKTRGQQVTLSCSPISGHRSVSWYQQTPGQGLQFLFEYFSETQRNKGNFPGRFSGRQFSNSRSEMNVSTLELGDSALYLCASSLPEGGGISNTGELFFGEGSRLTVL.

The chain employs TRBV30 and TRBJ2-5, with D possibly matching TRBD1 (6 bases). The length of the CDR3 is 13 residues. Deletions cut 2 bases from V and 1 base from J, with 8 bases between. Germline V lookup: CDR1 GTSNPN, CDR2 SVGIG (reference sequence). The CDR3 DNA reads TGTGCCTGGAGTACAGGGTTCCAAGAGACCCAGTACTTC. Translating gives CAWSTGFQETQYF.

The chain couples TRBV6-1 to TRBJ2-7; no firm D call. Germline loops: CDR1 MNHNS, CDR2 SASEGT. V dropped 2 bases and J dropped 2 bases, with 13 bases sitting between them. The CDR3 sequence is 15 residues long. Here the CDR3 DNA reads TGTGCCAGCAGTGAATGGTCTGATGGGCCCTACGAGCAGTACTTC. Residues: CASSEWSDGPYEQYF.

This clone was seen once. The rearrangement links TRBV6-1 to TRBJ2-7, with D possibly matching TRBD1 (6 bases). V was shortened by 3 bases and J by 3 bases, with 18 bases between the two germline ends. Germline lookup yields CDR1 MNHNS and CDR2 SASEGT. This CDR3 is built from 16 residues. The CDR3: CASSDLGAGRDYEQYF. For the CDR3, the DNA is TGTGCCAGCAGTGATTTGGGGGCAGGGCGAGACTACGAGCAGTACTTC.

The chain combines TRBV10-2 with TRBJ1-5; 9 bases map to TRBD1. The CDR3 is 14 residues long. V shed 5 bases and J 6 bases; nucleotides not matched to a gene: 5. Germline loops: CDR1 WSHSY, CDR2 SAAADI. CDR3 region: CASSRQGEGQPQHF. The CDR3 nucleotides are TGCGCCAGCAGTCGACAGGGGGAGGGTCAGCCCCAGCATTTT.

The gene calls are TRBV12-2 and TRBJ2-7; TRBD1 was called by the table and not checked on the DNA. TRBV12-2 is a pseudogene segment. The CDR3 contains 16 residues. The CDR3 here is CASRPSRGQGAGEQYF. In DNA form, the CDR3 reads TGTGCAAGTCGCCCTAGTCGGGGACAGGGGGCGGGGGAGCAGTACTTC.

J is TRBJ1-2 and V is TRBV7-9; TRBD1 aligns across 10 bases. The V gene end was trimmed by 5 bases and the J gene end by 1 base; junction bases not matched to a gene: 4. The CDR3 is 15 residues long. Germline V gives CDR1 SEHNR, CDR2 FQNEAQ (reference sequence). The CDR3 DNA sequence: TGTGCCAGCAGCCGCGGGACAGGGGATAACTATGGCTACACCTTC. Translating gives CASSRGTGDNYGYTF.

The chain is built from TRBV7-3 and TRBJ2-1, with 9 bases aligning to TRBD2. Trimming at V came to 3 bases and at J to 4 bases, leaving 4 bases not matched to a gene. The CDR3 runs 15 residues. Germline V gene lookup returns CDR1 SGHTA and CDR2 FQGTGA. For the CDR3, the DNA is TGTGCCAGCAGCTTGTCTAGCGGGATGTACAATGAGCAGTTCTTC. This sequence encodes CASSLSSGMYNEQFF.

J is TRBJ2-2 and V is TRBV28, with TRBD2 matching 16 bases. This CDR3 region has 16 residues. V lost 10 bases, J lost 3 bases, and 5 bases stayed unmatched. Germline CDR1 is MDHEN and CDR2 is SYDVKM. CDR3 amino acids: CATGLAGGYYTGELFF. For the CDR3, the DNA is TGTGCCACGGGACTAGCGGGAGGGTATTACACCGGGGAGCTGTTTTTT.

This clone was recorded once. At the DNA level, this CDR3 is encoded by other sequences in the same sample as well. V gene TRBV5-6 combines with J gene TRBJ2-3; no reliable D call. From germline, CDR1 is SGHDT and CDR2 YYEEEE. This CDR3 comprises 14 residues. Trimming stripped 0 bases from V and 2 bases from J, with 7 bases between. The CDR3 here is CASSLGAHTDTQYF. CDR3 sequence (DNA): TGTGCCAGCAGCTTGGGGGCCCACACAGATACGCAGTATTTT. Full variable domain (rest looked up from reference TRBV5-6 and TRBJ2-3): DAGVTQSPTHLIKTRGQQVTLRCSPKSGHDTVSWYQQALGQGPQFIFQYYEEEERQRGNFPDRFSGHQFPNYSSELNVNALLLGDSALYLCASSLGAHTDTQYFGPGTRLTVL.

The V gene is TRBV11-2, the J gene TRBJ2-7; 9 nucleotides line up with TRBD2. CDR1 and CDR2 (germline): SGHAT, FQNNGV. The CDR3 extends over 15 amino acids. V lost 5 bases to trimming and J lost 1 base; unmatched junction nucleotides: 6. CDR3: CASSLAGLGSYEQYF. CDR3 coding DNA: TGTGCCAGCAGCCTAGCGGGACTAGGGTCCTACGAGCAGTACTTC.

This chain uses TRBV5-1 with TRBJ2-2; 7 bases are shared with TRBD2. V shed 3 bases and J 4 bases; nucleotides not matched to a gene: 6. The CDR3 has 15 amino acids. Germline V lookup: CDR1 SGHRS, CDR2 YFSETQ. The CDR3 nucleotides read TGCGCCAGCAGCTCCGGCGGGGGACTCACCGGGGAGCTGTTTTTT. Its translation: CASSSGGGLTGELFF. Complete variable domain (other parts from reference TRBV5-1 and TRBJ2-2): KAGVTQTPRYLIKTRGQQVTLSCSPISGHRSVSWYQQTPGQGLQFLFEYFSETQRNKGNFPGRFSGRQFSNSRSEMNVSTLELGDSALYLCASSSGGGLTGELFFGEGSRLTVL.

In this sample, this clone turned up once. The V call is TRBV5-6, the J call TRBJ2-7; TRBD2 might be the D (6 bases). V dropped 2 bases and J dropped 2 bases, with 11 bases sitting between them. CDR1 is SGHDT and CDR2 is YYEEEE in the germline V gene. This CDR3 region has 14 residues. Here the CDR3 reads CASSFSGRTYEQYF. As DNA, the CDR3 is TGTGCCAGCAGCTTCTCAGGGAGGACCTACGAGCAGTACTTC.

J is TRBJ1-1 and V is TRBV6-4; 9 bases agree with TRBD1. Germline V gene data show CDR1 as MRHNA and CDR2 as SNTAGT. With V trimmed by 3 bases and J by 4 bases, 3 bases remained unmatched. CDR3 length equals 14 residues. The CDR3 DNA sequence: TGTGCCAGCAGTGAACAGGGGGCGGTCACTGAAGCTTTCTTT. As protein: CASSEQGAVTEAFF.

This chain links TRBV28 with TRBJ2-5; maybe TRBD1 (6 bases). V lost 5 bases and J 2 bases, leaving 15 bases between the germline ends. Germline loops: CDR1 MDHEN, CDR2 SYDVKM. The CDR3 loop spans 15 amino acids. The CDR3 DNA is TGTGCCAGCAGTGGTAGGCAGGGGAATCAAGAGACCCAGTACTTC. The encoded protein is CASSGRQGNQETQYF.

The rearrangement joins TRBV9 to TRBJ1-5; possible D gene TRBD1, 6 bases. CDR3 size: 14 residues. Germline values: CDR1 SGDLS, CDR2 YYNGEE. V shed 0 bases and J shed 6 bases, with 10 bases lying between them. In DNA form, the CDR3 reads TGTGCCAGCAGCGTAGAAGGGGGTAGTCAGCCCCAGCATTTT. Translated: CASSVEGGSQPQHF.